This note documents a single T cell receptor beta chain sequence. The antigen is unknown. This could be a read error, since a much larger clone is one nucleotide away. This specimen belongs to a study of blood T cells in healthy people across ages. Study-wide points: A strong correlation between TCR beta diversity and naive T cell percentage was seen.

A second PCR of 7 to 11 cycles used a sample-barcoded 5' primer and a J-beta primer mix. The yield of each sample was at least 3 million CDR3-containing paired-end reads. A single record per CDR3 protein comes from TCRdb applying MiXCR to the 5' RACE reads. Among about 640,000 distinct CDR3 sequences listed, under 65% were seen once. The CDR3 runs 13 residues. Germline V gives CDR1 SGHTA, CDR2 FQGNSA. The sample providers were healthy Caucasian people from Russia, aged roughly 6 to 90. Samples each had at least 6 micrograms of total RNA extracted. This chain connects TRBV7-2 to TRBJ2-4; D ambiguous. Sequenced: blood. The clonotype was recovered from a man between 60 and 70 years old in good health. The CDR3, as DNA: TGTGCCAGCAGCTTGTCTAGGGCAAACACTCAGTACTTC. Translated: CASSLSRANTQYF.